The clone carrying this T cell receptor beta chain was seen a few times. Antigen: not known. CDR1 and CDR2 (germline): DFQATT, SNEGSKA (reference sequence). The CDR3 contains 14 residues. V was clipped by 3 bases and J by 6 bases; unmatched bases: 11. This sample was included in a study of identical twins. Addition of a universal primer site occurred through template switching, and cDNA carried unique molecular identifiers. TCRdb redid the calling of the 5' RACE reads with MiXCR, one entry per CDR3 protein. Counted here are some 500,000 distinct CDR3 sequences, 13% to 15% occurring once; the ten biggest clones make up about 1%. Study results and limitations: Weaker excess twin sharing was observed in beta out-of-frame sequences. Out-of-frame alpha sequences shared by twins were enriched for low generation probability.

These data also featured in a second study, about yellow fever vaccine responses in identical twins.

The sequenced sample consisted of CD4+ T cells sorted from blood. The sequence came from a woman aged 18 to 35 in good health. The chain employs TRBV20-1 and TRBJ2-7; 7 bases are a match to TRBD2. The CDR3 region has the DNA TGCAGTGCTAGTTCGGGGACTACATCTGGCGAGCAGTACTTC. As protein: CSASSGTTSGEQYF.